This entry is about one T cell receptor beta chain. Its antigen remains undetermined. A read error may account for a junction end that differs from germline. Ficoll-Paque density gradient centrifugation was used to isolate PBMCs. The source of the sample is a study of T-cell memory formation after mild COVID-19 (dated by TCRdb to the early 2020s). Describing the broader study: TCR sequence clusters from the two donors were largely donor specific. In a couple of donors, T-cell clones that expanded and contracted after mild COVID-19 were tracked by sequencing TCRalpha and TCRbeta repertoires over time. The cohort was made up of two young adult volunteers, one female and one male, who were previously healthy.

Sequencing was carried out with an Illumina NovaSeq 6000. cDNA libraries for TCRalpha and TCRbeta were prepared by 5'RACE using constant-segment primers, with sample barcodes and unique molecular identifiers added. RNA was extracted from every sample with Trizol reagent. Amplification of the libraries took two PCR steps, and the second step added a second sample barcode plus Illumina TruSeq adapters. Sequencing of the libraries was done on an Illumina NovaSeq, producing 2 x 150 bp paired-end reads. In the source study's methods: Demultiplexing of reads and collapsing into UMI-guided consensus sequences were performed with migec v1.2.7. With mixcr v2.1.11, UMI consensuses were aligned to TRA and TRB V and J templates and assembled into clonotypes. Expanded or contracted clonotypes were those called significant by both edgeR and NoisET, with noise models trained on biological replicates. edgeR calls used a false discovery rate-adjusted p below 0.01 and a log2 fold-change threshold of 1. As an exploratory analysis of dynamics, PCA with hierarchical clustering was applied to max-normalized trajectories of the 1000 most abundant clonotypes. Separately sequenced CD4+ and CD8+ repertoires were used to assign the CD4 or CD8 phenotype of responding clones. TCRdb reprocessed the public reads (quality trimming at Q25 with fastp, clone calling with MiXCR) and kept in-frame beta chains. Rows matching on CDR3 protein sequence are summarized as one entry with the most common DNA and genes. The V and J calls and clone size come from TCRdb's table, not from the authors' own analysis. The sample table holds hundreds of thousands of distinct CDR3 sequences, of which roughly 18% were seen once. Approximately 13% of the sample belongs to the ten largest clones.

Findings and caveats that apply to the study as a whole: Some responding clones were detected in pre-infection memory, suggesting pre-existing cross-reactive memory T cells joined the SARS-CoV-2 response. SARS-CoV-2 specificity was not confirmed for the second-wave clones peaking on day 37. Contracting CD4+ clones were located mainly in the CM and EM memory subsets, whereas CD8+ clones were found to be enriched in EMRA. From day 15 to 85, contracting clones showed balanced CD4/CD8 phenotypes, whereas a second wave of clones that expanded from day 15 to 37 leaned towards CD4+. Only a couple of mild cases were covered in the study, and larger cohorts including severe cases with pre-infection samples were considered necessary.

From the germline V gene (reference sequence), CDR1 is LGHDT and CDR2 is YNNKEL. Including the terminal cysteine and phenylalanine, the CDR3 comprises 15 residues. Only the CDR3 DNA stays, 45 bases, in frame from base 1. The sample consisted of PBMCs or a T cell subset sorted from them (not recorded which). The clonotype comes from an adult woman who had mild COVID-19 (a few samples of this study predate the infection). The sample titles of this study are shuffled in the database, so cell type and time point are left out; the donor was told from shared clones. Here the chain combines TRBV3-1 and TRBJ1-1; the D region possibly corresponds to TRBD1 (6 bases align). The DNA is TGTGCCAGCAGCCAAGGAGCTCCAGGGGTCACTGGAGCTTTCTTT. It codes for CASSQGAPGVTGAFF.